By sample fraction, the clone carrying this TCR beta chain is medium-sized (0.01 to 0.1%). The antigen remains unidentified. The CDR3 extends over 17 amino acids. V was shortened by 4 bases and J by 0 bases, with 16 bases between the two germline ends. These data originate in a study of early T cells in non-severe SARS-CoV-2 infection. Study as a whole: Chains from this unsorted whole-blood bulk RNA could not be paired. Study-level findings and limits: Reliance on VDJdb matching favored anti-spike CD8 responses; private and CD4 specificities were missed.

Individually, cDNA molecules had unique molecular identifiers attached to them. Via MiXCR, TCRdb re-called the 5' RACE reads, giving one row per CDR3 protein. The table shows about 34,000 distinct CDR3 sequences, with less than 8% occurring only once. Sequencing used whole blood. The receptor's source is an adult who was a healthcare worker with PCR-confirmed SARS-CoV-2 infection or an uninfected control (not recorded which). The chain links TRBV12-3 or TRBV12-4 to TRBJ2-1, with D tentatively TRBD2 (6 bases). CDR3 nucleotides: TGTGCCAGCAGTTCTGGCCGGGGGTCTAGCTCCTACAATGAGCAGTTCTTC. The encoded protein is CASSSGRGSSSYNEQFF.